Listed below are T cell receptor beta chains from one sample, sequenced in a study of blood T cell repertoires in COVID-19. Sequenced by immunoSEQ multiplex PCR; TCRdb stores in-frame clones only, minus some. The repertoire holds 95,000 or so clones, with 65% to 85% as singletons. The sequencing sample was made of peripheral blood. The receptors stem from an elderly man with active or convalescent COVID-19. Each CDR3 is given with its conserved first and last residue. D genes are given only for firm matches. Size tells how often a clone was seen (once, few, many) or the class of an expanded clone, and some rows leave it out.

CDR3aa: CASSFRGASTDTQYF
CDR3nt: TGTGCCAGCAGCTTTCGGGGGGCCAGCACAGATACGCAGTATTTT
v_gene: TRBV5-6
j_gene: TRBJ2-3
abundance: .
d_gene: .

CDR3aa: CASSPMLGGGYNEQFF
CDR3nt: TGTGCCAGCAGCCCAATGCTGGGCGGGGGGTACAATGAGCAGTTCTTC
v_gene: TRBV7-2
j_gene: TRBJ2-1
abundance: .
d_gene: TRBD2

CDR3aa: CASSPGLAYNEQFF
CDR3nt: TGCGCCAGCAGCCCCGGACTAGCTTACAATGAGCAGTTCTTC
v_gene: TRBV4-3
j_gene: TRBJ2-1
abundance: few
d_gene: TRBD2

CDR3aa: CASSLFGGRVGYNEQFF
CDR3nt: TGCGCCAGCAGCCTTTTTGGGGGGAGGGTAGGCTACAATGAGCAGTTCTTC
v_gene: TRBV5-1
j_gene: TRBJ2-1
abundance: .
d_gene: TRBD2

CDR3aa: CASSPRTGYTEAFF
CDR3nt: TGTGCCAGCAGTCCAAGGACAGGTTACACTGAAGCTTTCTTT
v_gene: TRBV28
j_gene: TRBJ1-1
abundance: .
d_gene: TRBD1

CDR3aa: CATRGAGLYEQYF
CDR3nt: TGTGCCACCAGGGGTGCAGGGCTCTACGAGCAGTACTTC
v_gene: TRBV10-3
j_gene: TRBJ2-7
abundance: .
d_gene: .

CDR3aa: CASSLRGESEQYF
CDR3nt: TGTGCCAGCAGCTTACGGGGGGAGTCCGAGCAGTACTTC
v_gene: TRBV13
j_gene: TRBJ2-7
abundance: .
d_gene: TRBD2

CDR3aa: CSASLDAGTEAFF
CDR3nt: TGCAGTGCTAGTCTGGATGCGGGCACTGAAGCTTTCTTT
v_gene: TRBV20-1
j_gene: TRBJ1-1
abundance: .
d_gene: .

CDR3aa: CASRGQGAGYSTDTQYF
CDR3nt: TGTGCCAGCAGGGGACAGGGGGCCGGTTATAGCACAGATACGCAGTATTTT
v_gene: TRBV19
j_gene: TRBJ2-3
abundance: once
d_gene: TRBD1

CDR3aa: CASTPTGGAHNEQFF
CDR3nt: TGCGCCAGCACCCCGACAGGGGGCGCGCACAATGAGCAGTTCTTC
v_gene: TRBV5-1
j_gene: TRBJ2-1
abundance: .
d_gene: TRBD1

CDR3aa: CASSSYGGADSPLHF
CDR3nt: TGCGCCAGCAGCTCGTACGGGGGGGCGGATTCACCCCTCCACTTT
v_gene: TRBV5-1
j_gene: TRBJ1-6
abundance: few
d_gene: .

CDR3aa: CASSIRDGRILDTQYF
CDR3nt: TGTGCCAGTAGTATACGGGACGGGAGAATTTTGGATACGCAGTATTTT
v_gene: TRBV19
j_gene: TRBJ2-3
abundance: .
d_gene: .

CDR3aa: CASSQDSANYEQYF
CDR3nt: TGTGCCAGCAGCCAAGATTCCGCTAACTACGAGCAGTACTTC
v_gene: TRBV3-1/TRBV3-2
j_gene: TRBJ2-7
abundance: .
d_gene: .

CDR3aa: CASSSSGGANTGELFF
CDR3nt: TGTGCCAGCAGCTCTAGCGGGGGGGCTAACACCGGGGAGCTGTTTTTT
v_gene: TRBV11-1
j_gene: TRBJ2-2
abundance: .
d_gene: TRBD2

CDR3aa: CASSPTGGNSPLHF
CDR3nt: TGTGCCAGCTCACCGACAGGGGGCAATTCACCCCTCCACTTT
v_gene: TRBV18
j_gene: TRBJ1-6
abundance: .
d_gene: TRBD1

CDR3aa: CASSLPTDSANTGELFF
CDR3nt: TGTGCCAGCAGCCTCCCCACGGACAGTGCGAACACCGGGGAGCTGTTTTTT
v_gene: TRBV7-8
j_gene: TRBJ2-2
abundance: .
d_gene: .

CDR3aa: CAWSVGLSGETQYF
CDR3nt: TGTGCCTGGAGTGTTGGACTCTCGGGAGAGACCCAGTACTTC
v_gene: TRBV30
j_gene: TRBJ2-5
abundance: .
d_gene: .

CDR3aa: CASSLPRTGVGEQYF
CDR3nt: TGTGCCAGCAGCTTACCCAGGACAGGGGTTGGCGAGCAGTACTTC
v_gene: TRBV7-2
j_gene: TRBJ2-7
abundance: .
d_gene: TRBD1

CDR3aa: CASIASGGPYEQYF
CDR3nt: TGTGCCAGCATCGCCAGCGGGGGCCCCTACGAGCAGTACTTC
v_gene: TRBV27
j_gene: TRBJ2-7
abundance: once
d_gene: TRBD2

CDR3aa: CASSQTSGGNNFYNEQFF
CDR3nt: TGTGCCAGCAGCCAAACTAGCGGGGGGAACAATTTCTACAATGAGCAGTTCTTC
v_gene: TRBV14
j_gene: TRBJ2-1
abundance: .
d_gene: TRBD2

CDR3aa: CASSFFLAGGLGEQYF
CDR3nt: TGTGCCAGCAGCTTCTTCCTAGCGGGGGGGCTTGGCGAGCAGTACTTC
v_gene: TRBV7-2
j_gene: TRBJ2-7
abundance: few
d_gene: TRBD2

CDR3aa: CASSLGTGYNEQFF
CDR3nt: TGTGCCAGCAGCTTAGGAACAGGTTACAATGAGCAGTTCTTC
v_gene: TRBV7-9
j_gene: TRBJ2-1
abundance: .
d_gene: .

CDR3aa: CASSQDATGANVLTF
CDR3nt: TGTGCCAGCAGCCAAGACGCTACTGGGGCCAACGTCCTGACTTTC
v_gene: TRBV3-1/TRBV3-2
j_gene: TRBJ2-6
abundance: .
d_gene: .

CDR3aa: CASSYSYEQYF
CDR3nt: TGTGCCAGCAGTTATTCCTACGAGCAGTACTTC
v_gene: TRBV2
j_gene: TRBJ2-7
abundance: .
d_gene: .

CDR3aa: CASSYSASGLYEQYF
CDR3nt: TGTGCCAGCAGTTACTCGGCTAGCGGACTCTACGAGCAGTACTTC
v_gene: TRBV6-5
j_gene: TRBJ2-7
abundance: many
d_gene: TRBD2

CDR3aa: CASSYSGIQPQHF
CDR3nt: TGTGCCAGCAGTTACTCGGGCATCCAGCCCCAGCATTTT
v_gene: TRBV6-2/TRBV6-3
j_gene: TRBJ1-5
abundance: .
d_gene: .

CDR3aa: CASSLTRGSDTQYF
CDR3nt: TGTGCCAGCAGCTTGACCAGGGGGTCGGATACGCAGTATTTT
v_gene: TRBV5-4
j_gene: TRBJ2-3
abundance: few
d_gene: TRBD1

CDR3aa: CASSLEGGGQETQYF
CDR3nt: TGTGCCAGCAGCTTGGAGGGCGGGGGGCAAGAGACCCAGTACTTC
v_gene: TRBV5-4
j_gene: TRBJ2-5
abundance: .
d_gene: TRBD2

CDR3aa: CASSGWGERQPQHF
CDR3nt: TGTGCCAGCAGTGGATGGGGGGAGCGTCAGCCCCAGCATTTT
v_gene: TRBV2
j_gene: TRBJ1-5
abundance: .
d_gene: .

CDR3aa: CASSLDRELAQYF
CDR3nt: TGTGCCAGCAGCCTCGACAGGGAGTTGGCCCAGTACTTC
v_gene: TRBV3-1/TRBV3-2
j_gene: TRBJ2-5
abundance: .
d_gene: TRBD1

CDR3aa: CASSLGAKVSINSPLHF
CDR3nt: TGTGCCAGCAGTTTGGGGGCTAAAGTGAGTATTAATTCACCCCTCCACTTT
v_gene: TRBV28
j_gene: TRBJ1-6
abundance: .
d_gene: .

CDR3aa: CASSEGTGGSAYEQYF
CDR3nt: TGTGCCAGCAGCGAGGGGACAGGGGGCTCGGCGTACGAGCAGTACTTC
v_gene: TRBV9
j_gene: TRBJ2-7
abundance: .
d_gene: TRBD1

CDR3aa: CATSRDGTVSNQPQHF
CDR3nt: TGTGCCACCAGCAGAGATGGGACAGTAAGCAATCAGCCCCAGCATTTT
v_gene: TRBV15
j_gene: TRBJ1-5
abundance: .
d_gene: TRBD1

CDR3aa: CASRSRGVSNYGYTF
CDR3nt: TGTGCCAGCAGGTCCCGGGGGGTATCTAACTATGGCTACACCTTC
v_gene: TRBV28
j_gene: TRBJ1-2
abundance: few
d_gene: .

CDR3aa: CASSHAAQETQYF
CDR3nt: TGTGCCAGCAGCCACGCGGCCCAAGAGACCCAGTACTTC
v_gene: TRBV7-8
j_gene: TRBJ2-5
abundance: .
d_gene: .

CDR3aa: CAKTGDSPLHF
CDR3nt: TGTGCCAAGACAGGGGACTCACCCCTCCACTTT
v_gene: TRBV2
j_gene: TRBJ1-6
abundance: .
d_gene: TRBD1

CDR3aa: CASSFPGQGFGYTF
CDR3nt: TGTGCCAGCAGCTTCCCGGGACAGGGGTTTGGCTACACCTTC
v_gene: TRBV5-4
j_gene: TRBJ1-2
abundance: once
d_gene: TRBD1

CDR3aa: CASSRDRGEKLFF
CDR3nt: TGTGCCAGCAGTCGAGACAGGGGCGAAAAACTGTTTTTT
v_gene: TRBV14
j_gene: TRBJ1-4
abundance: .
d_gene: TRBD1

CDR3aa: CASSARPGGIYEQYF
CDR3nt: TGTGCCAGCAGCGCCCGGCCAGGGGGCATATACGAGCAGTACTTC
v_gene: TRBV7-2
j_gene: TRBJ2-7
abundance: .
d_gene: TRBD1

CDR3aa: CASSLRRSSYNEQFF
CDR3nt: TGTGCCAGCAGCTTAAGGAGAAGCTCCTACAATGAGCAGTTCTTC
v_gene: TRBV11-2
j_gene: TRBJ2-1
abundance: .
d_gene: .

CDR3aa: CASSLGGWGDRPNTGELFF
CDR3nt: TGTGCCAGCAGCTTAGGCGGCTGGGGGGACAGACCTAACACCGGGGAGCTGTTTTTT
v_gene: TRBV13
j_gene: TRBJ2-2
abundance: few
d_gene: .

CDR3aa: CASSRDWTNTGELFF
CDR3nt: TGTGCCAGTAGCCGGGACTGGACGAACACCGGGGAGCTGTTTTTT
v_gene: TRBV19
j_gene: TRBJ2-2
abundance: .
d_gene: .

CDR3aa: CSVMGGSYNEQFF
CDR3nt: TGCAGCGTTATGGGAGGGTCCTACAATGAGCAGTTCTTC
v_gene: TRBV29-1
j_gene: TRBJ2-1
abundance: .
d_gene: TRBD2

CDR3aa: CASSEQQGSSYNSPLHF
CDR3nt: TGTGCCAGCAGTGAACAACAGGGCAGCTCCTATAATTCACCCCTCCACTTT
v_gene: TRBV6-1
j_gene: TRBJ1-6
abundance: once
d_gene: .

CDR3aa: CASSYGIDRGYTQYF
CDR3nt: TGTGCCAGCAGTTACGGGATCGACAGGGGGTATACGCAGTATTTT
v_gene: TRBV6-5
j_gene: TRBJ2-3
abundance: .
d_gene: TRBD1

CDR3aa: CASSLRTTDNEQFF
CDR3nt: TGTGCCAGTAGTTTAAGAACGACAGACAATGAGCAGTTCTTC
v_gene: TRBV19
j_gene: TRBJ2-1
abundance: .
d_gene: .

CDR3aa: CASSPNSGDEQYF
CDR3nt: TGCGCCAGCAGTCCTAATAGCGGCGACGAGCAGTACTTC
v_gene: TRBV10-2
j_gene: TRBJ2-7
abundance: .
d_gene: .

CDR3aa: CASSQGRGTYEQYF
CDR3nt: TGTGCCAGCAGCCAAGGCAGGGGAACCTACGAGCAGTACTTC
v_gene: TRBV4-2
j_gene: TRBJ2-7
abundance: .
d_gene: .

CDR3aa: CASSGSGGSYGYTF
CDR3nt: TGTGCCAGCAGCGGGAGTGGGGGGAGCTATGGCTACACCTTC
v_gene: TRBV2
j_gene: TRBJ1-2
abundance: .
d_gene: .

CDR3aa: CASSPPLRIVGAFF
CDR3nt: TGTGCCAGCTCACCACCGTTGAGGATCGTAGGAGCTTTCTTT
v_gene: TRBV18
j_gene: TRBJ1-1
abundance: .
d_gene: .

CDR3aa: CASSLGGGDTEAFF
CDR3nt: TGTGCCAGCAGTTTAGGCGGGGGGGACACTGAAGCTTTCTTT
v_gene: TRBV27
j_gene: TRBJ1-1
abundance: .
d_gene: .

CDR3aa: CASSLRAGTGGSNEQFF
CDR3nt: TGTGCCAGCAGCCTAAGGGCCGGGACAGGGGGCTCCAATGAGCAGTTCTTC
v_gene: TRBV7-9
j_gene: TRBJ2-1
abundance: .
d_gene: TRBD1

CDR3aa: CASSEGGGIDEQFF
CDR3nt: TGTGCCAGCAGTGAAGGGGGAGGGATTGATGAGCAGTTCTTC
v_gene: TRBV2
j_gene: TRBJ2-1
abundance: .
d_gene: TRBD2

CDR3aa: CASRPNRSSGNTIYF
CDR3nt: TGTGCCAGCAGACCAAACAGGAGCTCTGGAAACACCATATATTTT
v_gene: TRBV5-4
j_gene: TRBJ1-3
abundance: .
d_gene: .

CDR3aa: CASSLLTGDGYTF
CDR3nt: TGTGCCAGCAGTTTACTGACCGGGGATGGCTACACCTTC
v_gene: TRBV12-3/TRBV12-4
j_gene: TRBJ1-2
abundance: .
d_gene: .